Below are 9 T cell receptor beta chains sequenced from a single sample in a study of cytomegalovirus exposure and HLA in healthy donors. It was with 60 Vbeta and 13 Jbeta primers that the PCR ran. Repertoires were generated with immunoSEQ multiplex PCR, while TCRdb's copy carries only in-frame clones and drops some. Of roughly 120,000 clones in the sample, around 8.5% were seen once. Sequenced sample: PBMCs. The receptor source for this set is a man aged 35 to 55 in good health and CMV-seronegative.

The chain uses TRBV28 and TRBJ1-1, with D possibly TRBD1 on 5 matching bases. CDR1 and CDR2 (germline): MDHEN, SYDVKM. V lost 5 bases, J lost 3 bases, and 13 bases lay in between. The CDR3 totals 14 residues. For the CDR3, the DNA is TGTGCCAGCAGTCCAGACTCAGGGTACACTGAAGCTTTCTTT. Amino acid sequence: CASSPDSGYTEAFF.

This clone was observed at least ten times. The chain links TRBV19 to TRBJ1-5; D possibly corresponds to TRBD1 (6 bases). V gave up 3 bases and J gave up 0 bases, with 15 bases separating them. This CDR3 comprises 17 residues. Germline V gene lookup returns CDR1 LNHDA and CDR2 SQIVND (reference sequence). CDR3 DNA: TGTGCCAGTAGTATGCCACAGGGTAGCAGTAGCAATCAGCCCCAGCATTTT. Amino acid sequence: CASSMPQGSSSNQPQHF.

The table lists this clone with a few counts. The CDR3 here is CASSYSSDAYEQYF. The CDR3 nucleotides are TGTGCCAGCAGTTACTCGAGTGATGCCTACGAGCAGTACTTC. The V call is TRBV6-5, the J call TRBJ2-7; D is unresolved. CDR3 length: 14 residues. Germline V gives CDR1 MNHEY, CDR2 SVGAGI. V lost 0 bases and J 2 bases, leaving 8 bases between the germline ends.

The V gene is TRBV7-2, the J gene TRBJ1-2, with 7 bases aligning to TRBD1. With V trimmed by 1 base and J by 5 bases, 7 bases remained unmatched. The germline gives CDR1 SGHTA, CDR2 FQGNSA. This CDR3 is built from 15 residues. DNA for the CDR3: TGTGCCAGCAGCTTAGATATCAACAGGGGTTATGGCTACACCTTC. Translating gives CASSLDINRGYGYTF.

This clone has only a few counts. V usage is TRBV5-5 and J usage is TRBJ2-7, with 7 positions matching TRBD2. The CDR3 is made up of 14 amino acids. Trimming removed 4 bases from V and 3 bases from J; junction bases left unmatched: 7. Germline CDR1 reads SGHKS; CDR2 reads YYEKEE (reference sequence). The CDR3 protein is CASSPGTGGYEQYF. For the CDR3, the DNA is TGTGCCAGCAGCCCCGGGACGGGGGGCTACGAGCAGTACTTC.

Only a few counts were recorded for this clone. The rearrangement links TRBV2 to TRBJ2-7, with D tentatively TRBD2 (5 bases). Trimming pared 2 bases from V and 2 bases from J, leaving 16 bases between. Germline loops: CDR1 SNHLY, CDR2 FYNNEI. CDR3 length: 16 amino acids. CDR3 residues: CASSEKAGRTPYEQYF. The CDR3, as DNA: TGTGCCAGCAGTGAAAAGGCGGGTAGGACCCCCTACGAGCAGTACTTC.

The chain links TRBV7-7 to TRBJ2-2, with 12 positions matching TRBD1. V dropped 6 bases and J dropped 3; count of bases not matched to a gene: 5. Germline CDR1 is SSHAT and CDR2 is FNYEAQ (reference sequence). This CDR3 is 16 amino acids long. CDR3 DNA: TGTGCCAGCAGTTCCCGGGACAGGGGGCACACCGGGGAGCTGTTTTTT. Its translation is CASSSRDRGHTGELFF.

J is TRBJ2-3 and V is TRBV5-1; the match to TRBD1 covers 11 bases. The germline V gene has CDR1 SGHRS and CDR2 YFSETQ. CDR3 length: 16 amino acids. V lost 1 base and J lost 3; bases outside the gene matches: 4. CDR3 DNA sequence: TGCGCCAGCAGCTTGACCGGGACAGGGGGAACAGATACGCAGTATTTT. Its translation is CASSLTGTGGTDTQYF.

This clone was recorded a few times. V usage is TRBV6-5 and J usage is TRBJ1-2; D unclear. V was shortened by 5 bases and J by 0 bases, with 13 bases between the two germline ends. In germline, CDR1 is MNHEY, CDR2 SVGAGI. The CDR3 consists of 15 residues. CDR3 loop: CASSLGAGSNYGYTF. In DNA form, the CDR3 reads TGTGCCAGCAGTCTAGGAGCGGGGTCTAACTATGGCTACACCTTC.